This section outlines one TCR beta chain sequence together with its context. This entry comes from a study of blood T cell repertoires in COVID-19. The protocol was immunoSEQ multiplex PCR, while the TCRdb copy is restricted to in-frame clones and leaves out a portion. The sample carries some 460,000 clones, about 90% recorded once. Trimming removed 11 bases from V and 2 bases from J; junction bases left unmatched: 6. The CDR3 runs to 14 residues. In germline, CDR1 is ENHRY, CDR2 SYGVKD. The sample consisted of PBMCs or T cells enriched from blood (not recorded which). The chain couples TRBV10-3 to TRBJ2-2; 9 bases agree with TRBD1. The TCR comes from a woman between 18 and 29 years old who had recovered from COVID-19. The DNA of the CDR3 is TGTGCCGTGTTGGACAGGGGAAACACCGGGGAGCTGTTTTTT. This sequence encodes CAVLDRGNTGELFF.